This T cell receptor beta chain comes out of a study of cytomegalovirus exposure and HLA in healthy donors. The study, taken as a whole, reports: What was likely a sequencing artifact was a cluster of highly shared sequence variants. Later, TCR association rates were found to vary by HLA locus, highest for DRB1 and lowest for HLA-C.

This clone was seen more than once but under ten times. Its antigen is unidentified. Trimming cost V 0 bases and J 2 bases; bases outside gene matches: 6. The CDR3 spans 17 residues. The germline V gene encodes CDR1 SGHRS and CDR2 YFSETQ. The PCR was carried out with 60 Vbeta primers and 13 Jbeta primers. Under the authors' procedure: Roughly 81 million unique TCR beta chains, roughly 10 million shared, were counted in a later analysis. Clones were read by immunoSEQ multiplex PCR, and TCRdb kept only the in-frame ones, dropping some. The V and J calls and clone size are taken from that table; D and trimming were inferred from the DNA. The table includes more than 100,000 clones, 15% detected once.

The rearrangement joins TRBV5-1 to TRBJ2-5; 11 bases fit TRBD2. Sequencing was carried out using PBMCs. This TCR was sampled from a woman under 30 in good health and CMV-seronegative. The CDR3 is CASSLALAGGPQETQYF. The CDR3 DNA is TGCGCCAGCAGCTTGGCTCTAGCGGGGGGCCCACAAGAGACCCAGTACTTC.